Below are 26 T cell receptor beta chains sequenced from a single sample in a study of siplizumab effects on memory and regulatory T cells. Profiled with immunoSEQ multiplex PCR; TCRdb holds only in-frame clones, not every one. The table shows about 120,000 clones, with 90% to 95% occurring only once. The sample comprised non-Treg CD4+ T cells sorted from blood. The receptors were gathered from a human donor in good health.

The chain joins TRBV2 to TRBJ1-4, with a weak D call TRBD1 (6 bases). Germline V gene sequence: CDR1 SNHLY, CDR2 FYNNEI. This CDR3 comprises 16 residues. Trimming removed 6 bases at V and 1 base at J, with 15 bases between. The CDR3: CASSPTGWGTNEKLFF. As DNA, the CDR3 is TGTGCCAGCAGCCCTACAGGGTGGGGAACTAATGAAAAACTGTTTTTT.

The chain links TRBV6-5 to TRBJ1-1; D gene unclear. Germline assignment: CDR1 MNHEY and CDR2 SVGAGI. V was pared by 5 bases and J by 5 bases, with 9 bases between. This CDR3 is 12 amino acids long. The CDR3 nucleotides read TGTGCCAGCAGTCGGTGGGGAACTGAAGCTTTCTTT. Translation gives CASSRWGTEAFF.

This chain uses TRBV7-2 with TRBJ1-2; D may be TRBD1 (5 bases). Trimming removed 5 bases at V and 2 bases at J, with 15 bases between. This CDR3 is 15 amino acids long. Germline V CDR1 and CDR2: SGHTA, FQGNSA. The CDR3 spells CASSEGPGFNYGYTF. Here the CDR3 DNA reads TGTGCCAGCAGCGAAGGCCCAGGGTTCAACTATGGCTACACCTTC.

The chain uses TRBV19 and TRBJ2-2, with D possibly being TRBD1 (6 bases). CDR1 LNHDA and CDR2 SQIVND come from the germline V gene (reference sequence). V was cut by 3 bases and J by 5 bases, with 10 bases left in between. CDR3 length: 14 amino acids. The CDR3: CASSIWTETGELFF. CDR3 coding DNA: TGTGCCAGTAGTATTTGGACAGAGACCGGGGAGCTGTTTTTT. Together with reference TRBV19 and TRBJ2-2, the CDR3 gives the full variable domain: DGGITQSPKYLFRKEGQNVTLSCEQNLNHDAMYWYRQDPGQGLRLIYYSQIVNDFQKGDIAEGYSVSREKKESFPLTVTSAQKNPTAFYLCASSIWTETGELFFGEGSRLTVL.

The CDR3 region is CASSLAGMNTEAFF. The CDR3 coding sequence is TGTGCCAGCAGCTTAGCAGGAATGAACACTGAAGCTTTCTTT. The rearrangement joins TRBV7-3 to TRBJ1-1; D is undetermined. V was trimmed by 2 bases and J by 0 bases, leaving 7 bases between them. Germline CDR1 and CDR2: SGHTA and FQGTGA. This CDR3 has 14 residues.

The count of this clone is one. The chain recombines TRBV12-5 with TRBJ1-6; TRBD1 agrees at 7 bases. Per the germline V gene, CDR1 is LGHNT and CDR2 is FRNRAP. Trimming took 6 bases from V and 6 from J; bases not matched to a gene: 8. This CDR3 spans 15 amino acids. The CDR3 sequence: CASGSAGTVNSPLHF. The CDR3 DNA follows: TGTGCTAGTGGGTCCGCCGGGACAGTTAATTCACCCCTCCACTTT.

This sequence joins TRBV25-1 and TRBJ1-1; possibly TRBD1 for D (5 bases). Germline V gene sequence: CDR1 MGHDK, CDR2 SYGVNS. This CDR3 contains 13 residues. V shed 6 bases and J shed 3 bases, with 11 bases lying between them. CDR3 bases: TGTGCCAGCAGAGGGTTCAGGGACACTGAAGCTTTCTTT. This sequence encodes CASRGFRDTEAFF.

The chain couples TRBV10-1 to TRBJ2-2; D gene ambiguous. Germline V lookup: CDR1 WNHNN, CDR2 SYGVQD (reference sequence). The CDR3 is 14 amino acids. Trimming left V 4 bases short and J 1 base short, with 7 bases between. The chain's CDR3 is CASSGYMNTGELFF. CDR3 coding DNA: TGCGCCAGCAGTGGGTACATGAACACCGGGGAGCTGTTTTTT.

V gene TRBV7-2 combines with J gene TRBJ2-3; TRBD1 or TRBD2 may be the D gene (6 bases each). The V end was cut by 1 base, the J end by 0 bases, with 11 bases between. Germline CDR1 is SGHTA and CDR2 is FQGNSA. CDR3 length: 16 residues. The CDR3 loop is CASSLEGGFSTDTQYF. CDR3 DNA sequence: TGTGCCAGCAGCTTAGAAGGGGGGTTCAGCACAGATACGCAGTATTTT.

The gene calls are TRBV6-4 and TRBJ2-6, with a weak D call TRBD2 (7 bases). Germline values: CDR1 MRHNA, CDR2 SNTAGT. Trimming left V 4 bases short and J 0 bases short, with 10 bases between. The CDR3 has 16 amino acids. CDR3 amino acids: CASSGGGASGANVLTF. CDR3 nucleotides: TGTGCCAGCAGTGGGGGGGGCGCCTCTGGGGCCAACGTCCTGACTTTC.

J is TRBJ1-2 and V is TRBV7-3, with a possible D match to TRBD1 (6 bases). Germline CDR1 reads SGHTA; CDR2 reads FQGTGA. Trimming cost V 2 bases and J 2 bases, with 18 bases left between them. The CDR3 consists of 17 residues. As DNA, the CDR3 is TGTGCCAGCAGCTTAGAAGGGGGTTGGCAAAAAAACTATGGCTACACCTTC. It is translated as CASSLEGGWQKNYGYTF.

The rearrangement joins TRBV7-9 to TRBJ2-7; D gene ambiguous. The CDR3 contains 11 residues. The V end was cut by 5 bases, the J end by 2 bases, with 4 bases between. Germline V gene lookup returns CDR1 SEHNR and CDR2 FQNEAQ (reference sequence). CDR3 coding DNA: TGTGCCAGCAGCCCCGCCTACGAGCAGTACTTC. Its protein is CASSPAYEQYF. The variable domain in full, completed from reference TRBV7-9 and TRBJ2-7, reads DTGVSQNPRHKITKRGQNVTFRCDPISEHNRLYWYRQTLGQGPEFLTYFQNEAQLEKSRLLSDRFSAERPKGSFSTLEIQRTEQGDSAMYLCASSPAYEQYFGPGTRLTVT.

This chain connects TRBV5-4 to TRBJ1-2, with 10 bases fitting TRBD1. This CDR3 region has 14 residues. Germline V gives CDR1 SGHNT, CDR2 YYREEE (reference sequence). J was trimmed by 5 bases and V by 0 bases; bases with no gene match: 1. The CDR3 region is CASSLGTGGYGYTF. The CDR3 region has the DNA TGTGCCAGCAGCTTGGGGACAGGGGGATATGGCTACACCTTC.

The chain has TRBV29-1 and TRBJ2-5; no firm D call. V was cut by 0 bases and J by 7 bases, with 0 bases left in between. Per germline, CDR1 SQVTM and CDR2 ANQGSEA. The CDR3 length is 9 residues. The CDR3 region has the DNA TGCAGCGTTGAAGAGACCCAGTACTTC. Protein: CSVEETQYF.

V gene TRBV2 combines with J gene TRBJ2-6; tentatively, D is TRBD1 (6 bases). The CDR3 has 15 residues. Germline CDR1 is SNHLY and CDR2 is FYNNEI. Trimming left V 7 bases short and J 3 bases short, with 13 bases between. CDR3 coding DNA: TGTGCCAGCAAGTTCTGGGGGCTTGGGGCCAACGTCCTGACTTTC. It codes for CASKFWGLGANVLTF.

This clone occurred a few times. The chain employs TRBV30 and TRBJ1-1; maybe TRBD1 (6 bases). The V end lost 5 bases, the J end lost 6 bases, and 16 bases lay between the germline ends. Germline V gene lookup returns CDR1 GTSNPN and CDR2 SVGIG (reference sequence). The CDR3 has 13 amino acids. The CDR3 spells CAWADRTPPEAFF. Here the CDR3 DNA reads TGTGCCTGGGCCGACAGGACGCCTCCTGAAGCTTTCTTT.

The chain's CDR3 is CASSLGFGASYEQYF. CDR3 in DNA: TGTGCCAGCAGCTTAGGGTTTGGTGCCTCCTACGAGCAGTACTTC. This sequence joins TRBV11-2 and TRBJ2-7; D is unclear. Trimming shortened V by 1 base and J by 0 bases, and 10 bases separated the two germline ends. Germline-derived CDR1 and CDR2 are SGHAT and FQNNGV. This CDR3 contains 15 residues.

The chain carries TRBV5-1 and TRBJ2-1; 7 bases are a match to TRBD2. From germline, CDR1 is SGHRS and CDR2 YFSETQ. The CDR3 runs to 15 residues. Unmatched junction bases numbered 4, after V lost 0 bases and J lost 4 bases. The CDR3 nucleotides are TGCGCCAGCAGCTTGGGCGGGGGTACGTACAATGAGCAGTTCTTC. This codes for CASSLGGGTYNEQFF. The entire variable domain, with the rest obtained from reference TRBV5-1 and TRBJ2-1, is as follows: KAGVTQTPRYLIKTRGQQVTLSCSPISGHRSVSWYQQTPGQGLQFLFEYFSETQRNKGNFPGRFSGRQFSNSRSEMNVSTLELGDSALYLCASSLGGGTYNEQFFGPGTRLTVL.

V and J are TRBV19 and TRBJ1-1, with D possibly matching TRBD1 (5 bases). CDR1 is LNHDA and CDR2 is SQIVND in the germline V gene (reference sequence). CDR3 size: 17 residues. V was shortened by 6 bases and J by 1 base, with 21 bases between the two germline ends. The CDR3 coding sequence is TGTGCCAGTAGAAGTAGACCTCGGGGGGGAGGGAACACTGAAGCTTTCTTT. This sequence encodes CASRSRPRGGGNTEAFF. The full variable domain, with the rest looked up from reference TRBV19 and TRBJ1-1, is DGGITQSPKYLFRKEGQNVTLSCEQNLNHDAMYWYRQDPGQGLRLIYYSQIVNDFQKGDIAEGYSVSREKKESFPLTVTSAQKNPTAFYLCASRSRPRGGGNTEAFFGQGTRLTVV.

The chain links TRBV7-3 to TRBJ1-6; D call uncertain. The germline gives CDR1 SGHTA, CDR2 FQGTGA. The V end lost 2 bases, the J end lost 15 bases, and 17 bases lay between the germline ends. The CDR3 consists of 14 residues. This chain's CDR3 is CASSLEQFGKDLHF. DNA for the CDR3: TGTGCCAGCAGCTTAGAACAGTTCGGGAAGGACCTCCACTTT.

This rearrangement joins TRBV18 to TRBJ2-7, with unresolved D. There are 12 residues in the CDR3. Trimming shortened V by 3 bases and J by 2 bases, and 5 bases separated the two germline ends. The germline V gene encodes CDR1 KGHSH and CDR2 LQKENI. CDR3 sequence (DNA): TGTGCCAGCTCACCGGCCACCTACGAGCAGTACTTC. This translates into CASSPATYEQYF. The full variable domain, in which reference TRBV18 and TRBJ2-7 provide the parts outside the CDR3, is NAGVMQNPRHLVRRRGQEARLRCSPMKGHSHVYWYRQLPEEGLKFMVYLQKENIIDESGMPKERFSAEFPKEGPSILRIQQVVRGDSAAYFCASSPATYEQYFGPGTRLTVT.

V and J are TRBV28 and TRBJ1-5, with D maybe TRBD1 (5 bases). The CDR3 has 13 residues. The germline V and J ends were trimmed by 8 bases and 3 bases, with 11 bases remaining between them. Germline V gives CDR1 MDHEN, CDR2 SYDVKM. CDR3 sequence reads: CASGGRLNQPQHF. The CDR3 DNA reads TGTGCCAGCGGGGGTAGGCTCAATCAGCCCCAGCATTTT.

The rearrangement links TRBV4-3 to TRBJ1-1; a possible D gene is TRBD1 (5 bases). The CDR3 runs 20 residues. Per germline, CDR1 LGHNA and CDR2 YSLEER. Trimming cost V 8 bases and J 0 bases, with 31 bases left between them. The CDR3 loop reads CASYRVPAKNGPGLNTEAFF. The CDR3 nucleotides are TGCGCCAGCTATAGGGTCCCAGCCAAGAACGGTCCAGGGCTGAACACTGAAGCTTTCTTT.

V usage is TRBV7-3 and J usage is TRBJ1-1; D unclear. Between the trimmed V and J ends, which lost 5 bases and 1 base, there was a span of 8 bases. CDR1 and CDR2 from the germline V gene are SGHTA and FQGTGA. The CDR3 has 13 residues. The DNA for the CDR3 is TGTGCCAGCAGCCCCCAGGCGAACACTGAAGCTTTCTTT. It is translated as CASSPQANTEAFF. Complete variable domain (other parts from reference TRBV7-3 and TRBJ1-1): GAGVSQTPSNKVTEKGKYVELRCDPISGHTALYWYRQSLGQGPEFLIYFQGTGAADDSGLPNDRFFAVRPEGSVSTLKIQRTERGDSAVYLCASSPQANTEAFFGQGTRLTVV.

V usage is TRBV19 and J usage is TRBJ2-3; D possibly uses TRBD1 or TRBD2 (6 bases each). The CDR3 is made up of 13 amino acids. In germline, CDR1 is LNHDA, CDR2 SQIVND (reference sequence). The germline V and J ends were trimmed by 5 bases and 7 bases, with 13 bases remaining between them. The CDR3 sequence: CASSRPGANTQYF. The DNA for the CDR3 is TGTGCCAGTAGTCGGCCGGGGGCAAATACGCAGTATTTT.

The chain has TRBV7-6 and TRBJ2-1; TRBD1 agrees at 11 bases. The V segment lost 2 bases and the J segment 7 bases; nucleotides outside the gene matches: 4. This CDR3 comprises 15 residues. Germline assignment: CDR1 SGHVS and CDR2 FNYEAQ. The CDR3 reads CASSLSRDRGNEQFF. In DNA, the CDR3 is TGTGCCAGCAGCTTATCCCGGGACAGGGGGAATGAGCAGTTCTTC.